These T cell receptor beta chains were read from a single sample in a study of control samples from healthy donors and cancer patients. Profiled with immunoSEQ multiplex PCR; TCRdb holds only in-frame clones, not every one. Seen here are some 130,000 clones, roughly 89% observed once, and the top ten hold over 9%. Sequencing input: blood. These receptors came from a man younger than 45 in good health. CDR3s include the opening cysteine and the closing phenylalanine or tryptophan. A D gene is named only where the DNA matches it firmly. The size of a clone is reported for some rows only, either as once, few or many, or as a class for expanded clones.

J,V,D,size,length,CDR3,DNA
TRBJ2-1,TRBV7-9,.,.,14,CASKGLAIYNEQFF,TGTGCTAGCAAGGGTCTAGCGATCTACAATGAGCAGTTCTTC
TRBJ2-7,TRBV19,.,.,17,CASSISVSRGSGYEQYF,TGTGCCAGTAGTATCTCCGTTTCGCGTGGGAGCGGCTACGAGCAGTACTTC
TRBJ2-4,TRBV7-9,.,.,17,CASSFGAGQRSVNIQYF,TGTGCCAGCAGCTTCGGCGCGGGACAAAGGAGTGTAAACATTCAGTACTTC
TRBJ2-7,TRBV12-3/TRBV12-4,TRBD1,once,13,CASRTGGSYEQYF,TGTGCCAGCCGGACAGGGGGCTCCTACGAGCAGTACTTC
TRBJ2-5,TRBV30,TRBD1,.,13,CAWGQGNQETQYF,TGTGCCTGGGGACAGGGAAACCAAGAGACCCAGTACTTC
TRBJ2-2,TRBV5-1,.,.,15,CASSWGRVNTGELFF,TGCGCCAGCAGCTGGGGACGGGTTAACACCGGGGAGCTGTTTTTT
TRBJ1-5,TRBV15,TRBD1,.,19,CATSRPGQGLSVGNQPQHF,TGTGCCACCAGCAGACCGGGACAGGGGCTAAGCGTTGGCAATCAGCCCCAGCATTTT
TRBJ1-2,TRBV29-1,TRBD1,.,13,CSVKSGGTYGYTF,TGCAGCGTGAAATCAGGGGGCACCTATGGCTACACCTTC
TRBJ2-3,TRBV18,.,.,13,CASSPGAGDTQYF,TGTGCCAGCTCACCAGGGGCAGGAGATACGCAGTATTTT
TRBJ1-1,TRBV18,TRBD1,.,14,CASSRDRGKAEAFF,TGTGCCAGCTCACGGGACAGGGGGAAGGCTGAAGCTTTCTTT
TRBJ2-1,TRBV28,.,.,14,CASIVGGSYNEQFF,TGTGCCAGCATCGTCGGTGGCTCTTACAATGAGCAGTTCTTC
TRBJ2-1,TRBV4-2,TRBD2,.,15,CASSQEWDYGEKQFF,TGTGCCAGCAGCCAAGAATGGGACTATGGGGAAAAGCAGTTCTTC
TRBJ1-5,TRBV4-2,.,few,20,CASSQSLGSSYPGSNQPQHF,TGTGCCAGCAGCCAATCCCTTGGGAGCAGCTACCCAGGTAGCAATCAGCCCCAGCATTTT
TRBJ2-1,TRBV2,TRBD2,.,15,CASRFTSGSYNEQFF,TGTGCCAGCCGATTTACTAGCGGCTCCTACAATGAGCAGTTCTTC
TRBJ2-3,TRBV24-1,TRBD1,.,16,CATSDTQGYGTDTQYF,TGTGCCACCAGTGATACACAGGGGTATGGGACAGATACGCAGTATTTT
TRBJ1-1,TRBV7-9,.,.,14,CASSSDGQNTEAFF,TGTGCCAGCAGCTCGGACGGACAGAACACTGAAGCTTTCTTT
TRBJ2-1,TRBV6-4,TRBD2,.,14,CASSWTSDINEQFF,TGTGCCAGCAGTTGGACTAGCGATATCAATGAGCAGTTCTTC
TRBJ1-5,TRBV7-8,.,.,15,CASSPQGYSNQPQHF,TGTGCCAGCAGCCCCCAGGGGTATAGCAATCAGCCCCAGCATTTT
TRBJ2-1,TRBV21-1,.,few,16,CASSKDTGTGGHEQFF,TGTGCCAGCAGCAAAGACACCGGAACAGGGGGCCATGAGCAGTTCTTC
TRBJ1-3,TRBV10-2,.,once,12,CASSEQGNTIYF,TGCGCCAGCAGTGAGCAAGGAAACACCATATATTTT
TRBJ2-3,TRBV14,TRBD1,.,15,CASSRDRVVTDTQYF,TGTGCCAGCAGTCGGGACAGGGTCGTAACAGATACGCAGTATTTT
TRBJ2-2,TRBV4-3,.,.,14,CASSQDTGPGELFF,TGCGCCAGCAGCCAGGACACGGGTCCCGGGGAGCTGTTTTTT
TRBJ1-5,TRBV6-1,.,few,11,CASSEGQPQHF,TGTGCCAGCAGTGAAGGGCAGCCCCAGCATTTT
TRBJ1-1,TRBV25-1,.,.,12,CASRGVGTEAFF,TGTGCCAGCAGGGGGGTGGGCACTGAAGCTTTCTTT
TRBJ2-3,TRBV18,TRBD2,.,15,CASSGYGRETDTQYF,TGTGCCAGCTCAGGCTATGGGCGGGAGACAGATACGCAGTATTTT
TRBJ1-5,TRBV4-1,.,.,14,CASSPGQFNQPQHF,TGCGCCAGCAGCCCAGGACAGTTCAATCAGCCCCAGCATTTT
TRBJ1-4,TRBV14,.,.,15,CASSQVLGLDEKLFF,TGTGCCAGCAGCCAAGTCTTAGGACTTGATGAAAAACTGTTTTTT
TRBJ1-4,TRBV15,.,.,17,CATSRDYRGATNEKLFF,TGTGCCACCAGCAGAGATTATAGGGGGGCAACTAATGAAAAACTGTTTTTT
TRBJ2-7,TRBV6-1,.,.,15,CASSEREGASYEQYF,TGTGCCAGCAGTGAAAGGGAAGGAGCGTCCTACGAGCAGTACTTC
TRBJ1-5,TRBV18,.,.,16,CASSPTGEGYNQPQHF,TGTGCCAGCTCACCAACTGGAGAAGGCTACAATCAGCCCCAGCATTTT
TRBJ1-5,TRBV19,.,.,15,CASERGRGGIQPQHF,TGTGCCAGTGAGAGGGGCAGGGGTGGGATTCAGCCCCAGCATTTT
TRBJ2-1,TRBV6-6,TRBD2,.,14,CASTTSGNLKEQFF,TGTGCCAGCACCACTAGCGGGAACCTAAAGGAGCAGTTCTTC
TRBJ2-7,TRBV5-1,TRBD1,once,16,CASSLASGQVRREQYF,TGCGCCAGCAGCTTGGCCTCGGGACAGGTGAGACGCGAGCAGTACTTC
TRBJ2-1,TRBV6-4,.,.,14,CASSGTLNNNEQFF,TGTGCCAGCAGCGGGACACTAAATAACAATGAGCAGTTCTTC
TRBJ1-3,TRBV28,.,.,15,CASSSTGWDGNTIYF,TGTGCCAGCAGTTCAACAGGGTGGGATGGAAACACCATATATTTT
TRBJ1-1,TRBV6-5,.,.,13,CASSWGVRTEAFF,TGTGCCAGCAGTTGGGGGGTCAGGACTGAAGCTTTCTTT
TRBJ2-3,TRBV4-2,.,few,15,CASSQDRASTDTQYF,TGTGCCAGCAGCCAAGATAGGGCGAGCACAGATACGCAGTATTTT
TRBJ2-7,TRBV2,.,.,15,CASIFPSINTYEQYF,TGTGCCAGCATATTTCCCTCCATTAACACCTACGAGCAGTACTTC
TRBJ1-2,TRBV28,TRBD1,.,14,CASSFWTGRGGYTF,TGTGCCAGCAGTTTCTGGACAGGGCGGGGTGGCTACACCTTC
TRBJ1-2,TRBV28,.,.,17,CASSLVSSGQTNYGYTF,TGTGCCAGCAGTTTAGTATCTTCTGGACAGACTAACTATGGCTACACCTTC
TRBJ2-7,TRBV2,TRBD2,.,16,CASRMATFSGSNEQYF,TGTGCCAGCAGAATGGCGACTTTTAGCGGGAGTAACGAGCAGTACTTC
TRBJ2-1,TRBV6-6,TRBD2,.,11,CASRGGSEQFF,TGTGCCAGCAGGGGAGGGAGTGAGCAGTTCTTC
TRBJ2-2,TRBV27,TRBD2,.,16,CASSPLAGGWGGELFF,TGTGCCAGCAGTCCACTGGCGGGAGGGTGGGGCGGGGAGCTGTTTTTT
TRBJ2-1,TRBV29-1,TRBD2,.,13,CSGGLAGYNEQFF,TGCAGCGGAGGACTAGCGGGTTACAATGAGCAGTTCTTC
TRBJ1-5,TRBV20-1,TRBD1,once,16,CSASGRGQVSNQPQHF,TGCAGTGCTAGTGGGCGGGGACAGGTTTCTAATCAGCCCCAGCATTTT
TRBJ1-1,TRBV19,.,.,14,CASSIDRASTEAFF,TGTGCCAGTAGTATAGACAGGGCGAGCACTGAAGCTTTCTTT
TRBJ2-3,TRBV7-9,.,.,15,CASNDLAASTDTQYF,TGTGCCAGCAACGACCTGGCAGCCAGCACAGATACGCAGTATTTT
TRBJ2-1,TRBV29-1,TRBD1,.,14,CSVGWDRVGNEQFF,TGCAGCGTTGGTTGGGACAGGGTAGGGAATGAGCAGTTCTTC
TRBJ2-7,TRBV7-3,.,.,14,CASSLTRASDEQYF,TGTGCCAGCAGCTTAACGCGGGCGTCTGACGAGCAGTACTTC
TRBJ1-1,TRBV5-1,.,.,14,CASSNPGQNTEAFF,TGCGCCAGCAGCAACCCGGGACAGAACACTGAAGCTTTCTTT
TRBJ1-2,TRBV11-2,TRBD1,.,15,CASRQTGGGLYGYTF,TGTGCCAGCAGACAAACAGGGGGAGGGTTGTATGGCTACACCTTC
TRBJ1-1,TRBV12-3/TRBV12-4,.,once,9,CASSMGPDF,TGTGCCAGCAGTATGGGACCGGACTTT
TRBJ2-5,TRBV25-1,.,.,17,CASSERSGPGTSETQYF,TGTGCCAGCAGTGAAAGGTCCGGACCAGGGACGTCAGAGACCCAGTACTTC
TRBJ1-1,TRBV20-1,.,.,11,CSASDMNEAFF,TGCAGTGCTAGCGACATGAATGAAGCTTTCTTT